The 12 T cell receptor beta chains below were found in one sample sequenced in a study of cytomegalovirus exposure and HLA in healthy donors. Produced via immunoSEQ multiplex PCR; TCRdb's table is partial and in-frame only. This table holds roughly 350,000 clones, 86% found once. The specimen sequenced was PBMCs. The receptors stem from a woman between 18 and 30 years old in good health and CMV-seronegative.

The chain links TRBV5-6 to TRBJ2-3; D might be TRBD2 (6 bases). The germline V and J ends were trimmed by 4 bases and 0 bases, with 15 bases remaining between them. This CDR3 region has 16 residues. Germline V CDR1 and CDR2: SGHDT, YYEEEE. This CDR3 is CASSPYGAGSTDTQYF. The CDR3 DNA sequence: TGTGCCAGCAGCCCATACGGGGCGGGGAGCACAGATACGCAGTATTTT. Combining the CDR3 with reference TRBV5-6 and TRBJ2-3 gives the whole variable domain DAGVTQSPTHLIKTRGQQVTLRCSPKSGHDTVSWYQQALGQGPQFIFQYYEEEERQRGNFPDRFSGHQFPNYSSELNVNALLLGDSALYLCASSPYGAGSTDTQYFGPGTRLTVL.

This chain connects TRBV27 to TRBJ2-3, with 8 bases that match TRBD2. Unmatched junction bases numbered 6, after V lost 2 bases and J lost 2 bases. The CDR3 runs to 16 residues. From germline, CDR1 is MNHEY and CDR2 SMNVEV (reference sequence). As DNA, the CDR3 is TGTGCCAGCAGTTTAGTCACTAGCGGATACACAGATACGCAGTATTTT. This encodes CASSLVTSGYTDTQYF.

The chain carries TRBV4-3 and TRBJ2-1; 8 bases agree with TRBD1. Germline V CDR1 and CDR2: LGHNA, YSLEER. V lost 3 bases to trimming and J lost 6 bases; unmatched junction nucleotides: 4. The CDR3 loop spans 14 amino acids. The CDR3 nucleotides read TGCGCCAGCAGCCAGGGGACAGGCCCCAATGAGCAGTTCTTC. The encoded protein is CASSQGTGPNEQFF.

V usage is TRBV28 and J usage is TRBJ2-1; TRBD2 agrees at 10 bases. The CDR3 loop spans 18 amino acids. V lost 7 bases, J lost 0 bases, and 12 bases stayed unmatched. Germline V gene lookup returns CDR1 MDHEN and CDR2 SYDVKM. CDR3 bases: TGTGCCAGCAATGTCCGTCCTAGCGGGAGCTACTCCTACAATGAGCAGTTCTTC. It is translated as CASNVRPSGSYSYNEQFF. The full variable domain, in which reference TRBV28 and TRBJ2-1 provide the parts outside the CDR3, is DVKVTQSSRYLVKRTGEKVFLECVQDMDHENMFWYRQDPGLGLRLIYFSYDVKMKEKGDIPEGYSVSREKKERFSLILESASTNQTSMYLCASNVRPSGSYSYNEQFFGPGTRLTVL.

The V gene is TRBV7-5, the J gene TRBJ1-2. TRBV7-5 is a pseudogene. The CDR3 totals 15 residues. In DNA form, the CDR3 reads TGTGTCAGAAGCTTCCACCGCGGGCAGTTCTATGGCTACACCTTC. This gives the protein CVRSFHRGQFYGYTF.

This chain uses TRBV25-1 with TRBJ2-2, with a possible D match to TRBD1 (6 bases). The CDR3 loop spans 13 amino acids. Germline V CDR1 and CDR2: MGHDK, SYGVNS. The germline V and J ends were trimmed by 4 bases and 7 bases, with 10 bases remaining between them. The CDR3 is CASSGQAGGELFF. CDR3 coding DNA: TGTGCCAGCAGTGGACAGGCGGGCGGGGAGCTGTTTTTT.

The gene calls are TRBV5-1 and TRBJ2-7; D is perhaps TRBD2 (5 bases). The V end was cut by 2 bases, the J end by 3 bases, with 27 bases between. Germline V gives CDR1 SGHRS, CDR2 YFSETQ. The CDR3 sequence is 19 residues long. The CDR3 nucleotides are TGCGCCAGCAGCTTACGCCCTTCACCAACAAACGTAGCGTACTACGAGCAGTACTTC. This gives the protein CASSLRPSPTNVAYYEQYF.

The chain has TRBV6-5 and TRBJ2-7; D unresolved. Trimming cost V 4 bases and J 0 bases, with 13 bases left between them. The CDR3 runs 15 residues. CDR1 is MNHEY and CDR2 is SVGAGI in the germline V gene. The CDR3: CASSFAATGSYEQYF. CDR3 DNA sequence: TGTGCCAGCAGTTTCGCCGCGACGGGCTCCTACGAGCAGTACTTC.

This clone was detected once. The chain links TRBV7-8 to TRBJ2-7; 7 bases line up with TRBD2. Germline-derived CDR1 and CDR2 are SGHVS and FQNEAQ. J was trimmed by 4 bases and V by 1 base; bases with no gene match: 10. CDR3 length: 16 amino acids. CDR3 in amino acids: CASSLGDATSPYEQYF. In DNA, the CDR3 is TGTGCCAGCAGCTTAGGGGATGCGACTAGCCCATACGAGCAGTACTTC.

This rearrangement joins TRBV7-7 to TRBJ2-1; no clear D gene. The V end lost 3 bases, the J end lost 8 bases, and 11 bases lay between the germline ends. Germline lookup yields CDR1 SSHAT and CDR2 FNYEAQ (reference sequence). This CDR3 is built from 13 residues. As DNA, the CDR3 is TGTGCCAGCAGCTTCACTCCCCAGGATGAGCAGTTCTTC. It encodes CASSFTPQDEQFF.

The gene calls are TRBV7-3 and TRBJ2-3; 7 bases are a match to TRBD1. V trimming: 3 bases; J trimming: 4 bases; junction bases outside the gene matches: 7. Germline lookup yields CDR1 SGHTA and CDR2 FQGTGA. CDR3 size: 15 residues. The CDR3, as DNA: TGTGCCAGCAGCTTTGAGGGGGCGTGGGCAGATACGCAGTATTTT. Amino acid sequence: CASSFEGAWADTQYF.

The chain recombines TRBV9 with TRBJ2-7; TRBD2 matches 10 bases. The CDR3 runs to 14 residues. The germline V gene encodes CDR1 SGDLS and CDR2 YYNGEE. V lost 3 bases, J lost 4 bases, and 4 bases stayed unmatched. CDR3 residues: CASSAGTSVYEQYF. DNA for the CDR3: TGTGCCAGCAGCGCTGGGACTAGCGTTTACGAGCAGTACTTC. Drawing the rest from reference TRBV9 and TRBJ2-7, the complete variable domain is DSGVTQTPKHLITATGQRVTLRCSPRSGDLSVYWYQQSLDQGLQFLIQYYNGEERAKGNILERFSAQQFPDLHSELNLSSLELGDSALYFCASSAGTSVYEQYFGPGTRLTVT.